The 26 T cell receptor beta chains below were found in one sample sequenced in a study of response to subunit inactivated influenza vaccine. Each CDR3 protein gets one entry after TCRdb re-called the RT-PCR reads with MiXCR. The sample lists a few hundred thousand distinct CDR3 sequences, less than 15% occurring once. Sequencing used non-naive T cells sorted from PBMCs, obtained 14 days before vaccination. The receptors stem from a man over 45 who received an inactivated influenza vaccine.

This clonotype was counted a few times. For the CDR3, the DNA is TGCGCCAGCAGCCAAACGACAGATATGAACACTGAAGCTTTCTTT. Its protein is CASSQTTDMNTEAFF. The rearrangement links TRBV4-1 to TRBJ1-1; tentatively, D is TRBD1 (5 bases). From germline, CDR1 is MGHRA and CDR2 YSYEKL. Trimming cost V 2 bases and J 0 bases, with 10 bases left between them. This CDR3 is 15 amino acids long.

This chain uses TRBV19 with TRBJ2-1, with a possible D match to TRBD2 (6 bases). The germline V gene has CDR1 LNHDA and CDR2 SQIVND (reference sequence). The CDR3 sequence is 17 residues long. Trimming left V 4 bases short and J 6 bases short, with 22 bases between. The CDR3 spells CASSTRTLGEVPNEQFF. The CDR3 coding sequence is TGTGCCAGTAGTACCCGAACCTTGGGGGAGGTCCCCAATGAGCAGTTCTTC. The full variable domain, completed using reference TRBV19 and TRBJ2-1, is DGGITQSPKYLFRKEGQNVTLSCEQNLNHDAMYWYRQDPGQGLRLIYYSQIVNDFQKGDIAEGYSVSREKKESFPLTVTSAQKNPTAFYLCASSTRTLGEVPNEQFFGPGTRLTVL.

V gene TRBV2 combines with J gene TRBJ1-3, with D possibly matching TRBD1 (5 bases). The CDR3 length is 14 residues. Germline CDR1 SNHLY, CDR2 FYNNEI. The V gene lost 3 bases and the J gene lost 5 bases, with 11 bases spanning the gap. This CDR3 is CASSDQGGRNTIYF. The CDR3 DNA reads TGTGCCAGCAGTGACCAGGGCGGTAGAAACACCATATATTTT.

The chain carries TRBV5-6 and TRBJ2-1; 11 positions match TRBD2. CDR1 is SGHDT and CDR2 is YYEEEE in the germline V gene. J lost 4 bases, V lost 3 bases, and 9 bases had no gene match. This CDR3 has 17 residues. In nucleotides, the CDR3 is TGTGCCAGCAGCTCCCGCCTGACTAGCGGGGTATACAATGAGCAGTTCTTC. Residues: CASSSRLTSGVYNEQFF.

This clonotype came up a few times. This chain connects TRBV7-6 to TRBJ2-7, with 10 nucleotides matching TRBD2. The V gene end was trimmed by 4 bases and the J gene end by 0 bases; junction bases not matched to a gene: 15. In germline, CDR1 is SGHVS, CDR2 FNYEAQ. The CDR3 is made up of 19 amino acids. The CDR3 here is CASSSNPLVSGRSSYEQYF. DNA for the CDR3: TGTGCCAGCAGCTCCAACCCCCTGGTTAGCGGGAGGAGCTCCTACGAGCAGTACTTC.

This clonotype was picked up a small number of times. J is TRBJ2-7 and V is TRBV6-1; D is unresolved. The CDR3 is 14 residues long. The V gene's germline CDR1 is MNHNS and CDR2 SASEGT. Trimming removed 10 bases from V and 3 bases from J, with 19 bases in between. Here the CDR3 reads CATNYDSLFYEQYF. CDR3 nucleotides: TGTGCCACCAACTATGACTCACTTTTCTACGAGCAGTACTTC.

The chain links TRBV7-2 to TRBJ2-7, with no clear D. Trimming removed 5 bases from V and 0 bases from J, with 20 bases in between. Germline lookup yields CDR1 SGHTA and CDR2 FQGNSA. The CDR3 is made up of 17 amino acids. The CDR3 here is CASSTPKDGYLSYEQYF. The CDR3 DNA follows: TGTGCCAGCAGCACACCTAAGGACGGATATCTCTCCTACGAGCAGTACTTC.

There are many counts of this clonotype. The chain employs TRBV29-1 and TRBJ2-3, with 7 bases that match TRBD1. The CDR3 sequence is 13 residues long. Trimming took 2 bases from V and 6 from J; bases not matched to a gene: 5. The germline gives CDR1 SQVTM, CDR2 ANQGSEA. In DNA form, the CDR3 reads TGCAGCGTTGAAAAAGACAGGGTTGATACGCAGTATTTT. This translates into CSVEKDRVDTQYF.

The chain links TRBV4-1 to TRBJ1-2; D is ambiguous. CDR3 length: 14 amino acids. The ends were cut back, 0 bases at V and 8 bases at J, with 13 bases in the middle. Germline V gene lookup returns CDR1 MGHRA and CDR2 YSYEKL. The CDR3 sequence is CASSQDVRTGGYTF. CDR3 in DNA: TGCGCCAGCAGCCAAGATGTGAGAACGGGGGGCTACACCTTC.

The CDR3 protein is CATSRDRQPQHF. The CDR3, as DNA: TGTGCCACCAGCAGAGATAGGCAGCCCCAGCATTTT. This sequence joins TRBV15 and TRBJ1-5; D not certain. This CDR3 comprises 12 residues. Looked up from germline, CDR1 is LNHNV and CDR2 is YYDKDF (reference sequence). The germline V and J ends were trimmed by 0 bases and 7 bases, with 4 bases remaining between them.

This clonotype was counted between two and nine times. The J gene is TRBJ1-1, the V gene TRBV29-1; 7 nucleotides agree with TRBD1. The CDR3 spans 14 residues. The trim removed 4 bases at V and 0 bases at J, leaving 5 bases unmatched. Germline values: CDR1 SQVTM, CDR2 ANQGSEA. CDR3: CSVAQGSMNTEAFF. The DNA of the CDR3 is TGCAGCGTTGCACAGGGGAGTATGAACACTGAAGCTTTCTTT. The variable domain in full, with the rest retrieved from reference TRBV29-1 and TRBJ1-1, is SAVISQKPSRDICQRGTSLTIQCQVDSQVTMMFWYRQQPGQSLTLIATANQGSEATYESGFVIDKFPISRPNLTFSTLTVSNMSPEDSSIYLCSVAQGSMNTEAFFGQGTRLTVV.

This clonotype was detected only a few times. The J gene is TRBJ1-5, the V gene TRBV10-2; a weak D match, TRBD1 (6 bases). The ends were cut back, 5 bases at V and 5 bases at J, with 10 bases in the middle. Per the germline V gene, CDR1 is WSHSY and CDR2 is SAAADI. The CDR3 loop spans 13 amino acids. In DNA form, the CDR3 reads TGCGCCAGCAGTCAGGGGAGCGATCAGCCCCAGCATTTT. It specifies CASSQGSDQPQHF.

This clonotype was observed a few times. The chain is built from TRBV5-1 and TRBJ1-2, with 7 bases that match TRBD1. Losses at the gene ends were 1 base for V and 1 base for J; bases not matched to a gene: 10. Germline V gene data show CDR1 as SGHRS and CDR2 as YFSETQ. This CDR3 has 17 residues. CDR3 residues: CASSLRGGTAYNYGYTF. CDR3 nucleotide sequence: TGCGCCAGCAGCTTGAGGGGGGGGACAGCCTATAACTATGGCTACACCTTC.

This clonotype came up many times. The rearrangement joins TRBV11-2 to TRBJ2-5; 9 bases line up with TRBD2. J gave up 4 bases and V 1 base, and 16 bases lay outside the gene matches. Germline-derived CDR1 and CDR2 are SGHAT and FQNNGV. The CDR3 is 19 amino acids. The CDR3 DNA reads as TGTGCCAGCAGCTTAGGGGTGTGGAGCGGGAGGAGGAGAGGAGAGACCCAGTACTTC. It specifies CASSLGVWSGRRRGETQYF.

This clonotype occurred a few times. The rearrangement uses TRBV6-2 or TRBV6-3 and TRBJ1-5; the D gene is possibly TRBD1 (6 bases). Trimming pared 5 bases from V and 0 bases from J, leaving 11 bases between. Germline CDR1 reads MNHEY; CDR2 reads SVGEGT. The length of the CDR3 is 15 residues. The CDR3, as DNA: TGTGCCAGCAGTCGACTGACAGGTAGCAATCAGCCCCAGCATTTT. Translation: CASSRLTGSNQPQHF.

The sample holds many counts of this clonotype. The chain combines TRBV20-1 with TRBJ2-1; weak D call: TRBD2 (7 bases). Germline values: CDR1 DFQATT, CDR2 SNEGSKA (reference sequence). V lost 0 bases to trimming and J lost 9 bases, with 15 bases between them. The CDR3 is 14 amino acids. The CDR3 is CSARERGGPGEQFF. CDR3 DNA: TGCAGTGCTAGAGAGAGGGGGGGGCCTGGTGAGCAGTTCTTC.

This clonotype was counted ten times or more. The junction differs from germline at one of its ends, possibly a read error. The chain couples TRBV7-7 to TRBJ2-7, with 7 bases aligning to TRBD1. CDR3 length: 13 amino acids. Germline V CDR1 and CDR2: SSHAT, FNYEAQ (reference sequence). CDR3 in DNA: TGTGCTAGCAGCCCGGGACAGTCAGGCGAGCAGTACTTC. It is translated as CASSPGQSGEQYF.

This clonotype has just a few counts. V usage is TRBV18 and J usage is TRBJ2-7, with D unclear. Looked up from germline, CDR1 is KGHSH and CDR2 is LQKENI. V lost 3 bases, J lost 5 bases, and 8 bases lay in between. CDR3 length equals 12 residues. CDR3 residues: CASSPTADEQYF. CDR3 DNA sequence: TGTGCCAGCTCACCTACCGCGGACGAGCAGTACTTC.

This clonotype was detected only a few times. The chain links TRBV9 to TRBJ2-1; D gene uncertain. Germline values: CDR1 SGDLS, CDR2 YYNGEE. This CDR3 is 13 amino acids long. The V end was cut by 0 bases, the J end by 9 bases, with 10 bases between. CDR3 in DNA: TGTGCCAGCAGCGTAGGAGGACGGACTGAGCAGTTCTTC. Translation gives CASSVGGRTEQFF.

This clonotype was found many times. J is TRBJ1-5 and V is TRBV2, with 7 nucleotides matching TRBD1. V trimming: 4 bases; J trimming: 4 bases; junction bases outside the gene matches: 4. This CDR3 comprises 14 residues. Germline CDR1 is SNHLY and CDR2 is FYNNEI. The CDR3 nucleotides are TGTGCCAGCAGTGGGACAGGAATTAATCAGCCCCAGCATTTT. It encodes CASSGTGINQPQHF.

The CDR3 DNA reads TGTGCCAGCAGCCACCCCGGCGTTAGCGGGAGAAACAATGAGCAGTTCTTC. Translation: CASSHPGVSGRNNEQFF. This rearrangement joins TRBV3-1 to TRBJ2-1; 9 positions agree with TRBD2. Germline values: CDR1 LGHDT, CDR2 YNNKEL (reference sequence). V lost 3 bases and J lost 5; bases outside the gene matches: 11. CDR3 length: 17 residues.

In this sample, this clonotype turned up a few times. CDR3 sequence reads: CSARPGGSTDTQYF. The CDR3 bases are TGCAGTGCTAGACCGGGGGGAAGCACAGATACGCAGTATTTT. V is TRBV20-1 and J is TRBJ2-3; 7 bases align to TRBD2. CDR3 length: 14 residues. Germline loops: CDR1 DFQATT, CDR2 SNEGSKA (reference sequence). V shed 2 bases and J 0 bases; nucleotides not matched to a gene: 2.

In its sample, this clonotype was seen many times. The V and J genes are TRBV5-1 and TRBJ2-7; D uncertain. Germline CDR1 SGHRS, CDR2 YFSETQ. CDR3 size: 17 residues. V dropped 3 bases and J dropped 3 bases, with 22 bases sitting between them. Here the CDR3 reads CASSWTSGSLHFYEQYF. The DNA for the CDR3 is TGCGCCAGCAGCTGGACCTCGGGCAGCCTGCACTTCTACGAGCAGTACTTC. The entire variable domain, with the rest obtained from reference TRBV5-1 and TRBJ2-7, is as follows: KAGVTQTPRYLIKTRGQQVTLSCSPISGHRSVSWYQQTPGQGLQFLFEYFSETQRNKGNFPGRFSGRQFSNSRSEMNVSTLELGDSALYLCASSWTSGSLHFYEQYFGPGTRLTVT.

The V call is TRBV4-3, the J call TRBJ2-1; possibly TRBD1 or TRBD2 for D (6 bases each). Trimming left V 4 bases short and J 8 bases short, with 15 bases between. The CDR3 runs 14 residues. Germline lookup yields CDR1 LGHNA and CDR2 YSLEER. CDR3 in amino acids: CASSRGGSGYEQFF. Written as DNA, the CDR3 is TGCGCCAGCAGCCGAGGGGGGTCTGGTTATGAGCAGTTCTTC.

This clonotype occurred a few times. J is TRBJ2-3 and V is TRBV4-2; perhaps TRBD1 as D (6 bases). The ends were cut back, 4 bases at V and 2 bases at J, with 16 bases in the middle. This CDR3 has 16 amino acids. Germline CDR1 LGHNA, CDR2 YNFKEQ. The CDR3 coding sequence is TGTGCCAGCAGCCCCCTTACAAGGGGGAACACAGATACGCAGTATTTT. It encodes CASSPLTRGNTDTQYF.

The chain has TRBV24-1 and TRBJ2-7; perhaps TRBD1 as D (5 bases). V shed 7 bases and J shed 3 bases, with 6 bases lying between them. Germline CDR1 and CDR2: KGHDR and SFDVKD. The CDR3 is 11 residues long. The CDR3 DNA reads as TGTGCCACCAGCCAGGGCTACGAGCAGTACTTC. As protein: CATSQGYEQYF.